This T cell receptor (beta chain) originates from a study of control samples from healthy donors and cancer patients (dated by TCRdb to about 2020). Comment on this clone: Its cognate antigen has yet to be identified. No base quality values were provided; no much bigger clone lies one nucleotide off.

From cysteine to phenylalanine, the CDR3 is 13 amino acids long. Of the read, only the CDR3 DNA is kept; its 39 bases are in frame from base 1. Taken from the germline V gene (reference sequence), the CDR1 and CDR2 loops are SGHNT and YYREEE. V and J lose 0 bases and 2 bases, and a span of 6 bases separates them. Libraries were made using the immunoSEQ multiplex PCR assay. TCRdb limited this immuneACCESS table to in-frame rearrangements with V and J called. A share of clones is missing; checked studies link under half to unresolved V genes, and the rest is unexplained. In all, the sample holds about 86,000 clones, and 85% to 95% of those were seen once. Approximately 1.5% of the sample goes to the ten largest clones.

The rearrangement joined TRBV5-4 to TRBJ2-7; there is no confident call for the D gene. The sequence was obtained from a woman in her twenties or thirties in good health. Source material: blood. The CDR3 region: CASSLGSAYEQYF. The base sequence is TGTGCCAGCAGCTTGGGGAGCGCCTACGAGCAGTACTTC. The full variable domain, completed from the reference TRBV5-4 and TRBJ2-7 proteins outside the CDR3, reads ETGVTQSPTHLIKTRGQQVTLRCSSQSGHNTVSWYQQALGQGPQFIFQYYREEENGRGNFPPRFSGLQFPNYSSELNVNALELDDSALYLCASSLGSAYEQYFGPGTRLTVT.